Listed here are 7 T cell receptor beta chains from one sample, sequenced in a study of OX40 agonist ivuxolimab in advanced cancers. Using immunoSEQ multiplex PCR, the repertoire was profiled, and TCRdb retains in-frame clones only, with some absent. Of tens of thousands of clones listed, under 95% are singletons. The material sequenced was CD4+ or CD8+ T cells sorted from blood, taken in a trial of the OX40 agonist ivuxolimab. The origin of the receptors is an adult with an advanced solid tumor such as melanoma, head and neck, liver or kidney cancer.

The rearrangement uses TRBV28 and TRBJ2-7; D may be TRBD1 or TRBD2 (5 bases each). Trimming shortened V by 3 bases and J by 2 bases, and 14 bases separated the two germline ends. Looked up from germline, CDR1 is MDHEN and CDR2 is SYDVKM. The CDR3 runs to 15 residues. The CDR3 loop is CASSFRGVSAYEQYF. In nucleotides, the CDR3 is TGTGCCAGCAGTTTCCGAGGGGTGTCCGCCTACGAGCAGTACTTC.

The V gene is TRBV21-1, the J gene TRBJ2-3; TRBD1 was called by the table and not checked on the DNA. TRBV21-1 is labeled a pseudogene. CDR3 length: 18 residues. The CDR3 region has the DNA TGTGCCAGCAGCAAAGGGGGGACAGGGGATAAAACAGTAGATACGCAGTATTTT. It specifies CASSKGGTGDKTVDTQYF.

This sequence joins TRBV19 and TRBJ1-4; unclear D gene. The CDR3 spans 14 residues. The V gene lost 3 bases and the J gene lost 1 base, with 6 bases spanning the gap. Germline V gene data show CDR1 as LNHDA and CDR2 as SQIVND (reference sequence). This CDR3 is CASSIPGTNEKLFF. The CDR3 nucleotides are TGTGCCAGTAGTATCCCAGGAACTAATGAAAAACTGTTTTTT.

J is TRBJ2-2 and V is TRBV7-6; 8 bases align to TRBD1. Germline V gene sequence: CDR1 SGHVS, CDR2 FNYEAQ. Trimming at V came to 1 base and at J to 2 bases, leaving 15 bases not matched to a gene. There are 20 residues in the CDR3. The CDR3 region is CASSLDIVQGAKKNTGELFF. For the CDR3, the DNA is TGTGCCAGCAGCTTAGATATTGTGCAGGGGGCTAAAAAAAACACCGGGGAGCTGTTTTTT.

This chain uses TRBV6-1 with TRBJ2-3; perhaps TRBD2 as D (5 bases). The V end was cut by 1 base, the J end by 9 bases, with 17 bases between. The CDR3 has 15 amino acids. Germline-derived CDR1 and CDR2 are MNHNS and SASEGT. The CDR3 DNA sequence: TGTGCCAGCAGTGAAGAGACTACCGGATTCCGGACGCAGTATTTT. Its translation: CASSEETTGFRTQYF.

CDR3 region: CASSLVELNTGELFF. For the CDR3, the DNA is TGTGCCAGCAGCTTAGTAGAGCTGAACACCGGGGAGCTGTTTTTT. The J gene is TRBJ2-2, the V gene TRBV7-8; D gene ambiguous. The CDR3 extends over 15 amino acids. Looked up from germline, CDR1 is SGHVS and CDR2 is FQNEAQ. The germline V and J ends were trimmed by 1 base and 1 base, with 7 bases remaining between them.

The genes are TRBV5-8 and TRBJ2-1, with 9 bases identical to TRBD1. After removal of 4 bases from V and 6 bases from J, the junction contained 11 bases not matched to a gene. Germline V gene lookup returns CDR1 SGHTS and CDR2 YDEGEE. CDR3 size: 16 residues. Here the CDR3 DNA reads TGTGCCAGCAGCCCGGGCGGGACAGGGTTCCCCAATGAGCAGTTCTTC. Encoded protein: CASSPGGTGFPNEQFF.